This T cell receptor (beta chain) was recorded in a study of blood T cell repertoires in COVID-19. Assay: immunoSEQ multiplex PCR; the TCRdb copy retains only in-frame clones and omits some. The repertoire holds some 93,000 clones, with about 88% as singletons. Germline CDR1 is SGHKS and CDR2 is YYEKEE (reference sequence). CDR3 length: 14 amino acids. Trimming took 0 bases from V and 1 from J, leaving 5 bases between them. This TCR came from a man aged 55 to 70 with acute or convalescent COVID-19. The rearrangement links TRBV5-5 to TRBJ2-1; D is uncertain. Source material: peripheral blood. The CDR3: CASSLETSYNEQFF. CDR3 nucleotide sequence: TGTGCCAGCAGCTTGGAAACTTCCTACAATGAGCAGTTCTTC.